This T cell receptor beta chain was captured in a study of blood T cell repertoires in COVID-19. Study as a whole: The origin of the acute and convalescent COVID-19 samples was the United States, Italy and Spain.

Original processing notes: Reference gene primer amplification gave estimated nucleated cell counts. Repertoires were generated with immunoSEQ multiplex PCR, while TCRdb's copy carries only in-frame clones and drops some. The V and J calls and clone size were taken over from that table, and D and trimming were inferred from the DNA. The sample includes 150,000 to 200,000 clones, less than 90% of them seen just once. The CDR3 consists of 20 residues. Germline values: CDR1 MRHNA, CDR2 SNTAGT. V gave up 4 bases and J gave up 5 bases; unmatched junction bases: 20. The source material was peripheral blood. The chain recombines TRBV6-4 with TRBJ2-5, with 12 positions matching TRBD2. This receptor was taken from a woman aged 55-69 years with COVID-19, enrolled during active disease. This CDR3 is CASSVAPSGRGAKAGETQYF. CDR3 DNA: TGTGCCAGCAGTGTCGCCCCTAGCGGGAGGGGGGCTAAAGCAGGGGAGACCCAGTACTTC.